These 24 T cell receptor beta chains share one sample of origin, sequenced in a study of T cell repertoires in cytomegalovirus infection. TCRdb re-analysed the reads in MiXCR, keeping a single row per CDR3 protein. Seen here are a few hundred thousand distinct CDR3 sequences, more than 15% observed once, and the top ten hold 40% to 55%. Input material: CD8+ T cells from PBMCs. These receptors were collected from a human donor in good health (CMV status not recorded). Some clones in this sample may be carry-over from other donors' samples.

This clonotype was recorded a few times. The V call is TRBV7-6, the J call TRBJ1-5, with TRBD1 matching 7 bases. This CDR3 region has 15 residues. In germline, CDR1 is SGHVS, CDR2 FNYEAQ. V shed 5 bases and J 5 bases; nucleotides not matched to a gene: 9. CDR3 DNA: TGTGCCAGCAGCCCGGATACAGGGGCTTATCAGCCCCAGCATTTT. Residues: CASSPDTGAYQPQHF.

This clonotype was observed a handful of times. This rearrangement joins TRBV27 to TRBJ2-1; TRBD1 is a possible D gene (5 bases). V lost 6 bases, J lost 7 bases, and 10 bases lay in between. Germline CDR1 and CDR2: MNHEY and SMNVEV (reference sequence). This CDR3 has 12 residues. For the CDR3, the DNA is TGTGCCAGCAGCCAAAGGGGAAATGAGCAGTTCTTC. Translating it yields CASSQRGNEQFF.

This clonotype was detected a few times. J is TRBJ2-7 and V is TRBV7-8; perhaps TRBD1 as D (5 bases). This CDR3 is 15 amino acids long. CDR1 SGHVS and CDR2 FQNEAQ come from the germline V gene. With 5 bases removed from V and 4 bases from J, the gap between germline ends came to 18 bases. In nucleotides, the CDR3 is TGTGCCAGCAGCCTCTCCCTCGTAGGGGCTTACGAGCAGTACTTC. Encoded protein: CASSLSLVGAYEQYF.

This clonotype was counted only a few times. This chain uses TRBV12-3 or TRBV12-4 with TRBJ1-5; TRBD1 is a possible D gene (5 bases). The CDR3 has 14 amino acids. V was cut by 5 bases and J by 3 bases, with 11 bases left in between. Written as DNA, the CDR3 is TGTGCCAGCAGTACGACAGCCTACAATCAGCCCCAGCATTTT. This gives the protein CASSTTAYNQPQHF.

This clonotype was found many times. The CDR3 DNA is TGCAGTGCTAGTTCGGCTAGCGGGGGGTCGAATGAGCAGTTCTTC. Amino acid sequence: CSASSASGGSNEQFF. The J gene is TRBJ2-1, the V gene TRBV20-1; TRBD2 matches at 11 bases. This CDR3 is 15 amino acids long. V shed 3 bases, J shed 7 bases, and the junction held 8 bases outside the gene matches. Per germline, CDR1 DFQATT and CDR2 SNEGSKA (reference sequence).

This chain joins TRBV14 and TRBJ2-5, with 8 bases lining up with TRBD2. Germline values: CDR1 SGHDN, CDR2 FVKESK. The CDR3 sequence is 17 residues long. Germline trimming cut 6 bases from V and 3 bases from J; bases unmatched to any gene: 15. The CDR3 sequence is CASRRTSPRAGEETQYF. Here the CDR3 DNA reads TGTGCCAGCAGACGAACATCCCCAAGAGCGGGGGAAGAGACCCAGTACTTC. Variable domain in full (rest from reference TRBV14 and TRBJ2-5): EAGVTQFPSHSVIEKGQTVTLRCDPISGHDNLYWYRRVMGKEIKFLLHFVKESKQDESGMPNNRFLAERTGGTYSTLKVQPAELEDSGVYFCASRRTSPRAGEETQYFGPGTRLLVL.

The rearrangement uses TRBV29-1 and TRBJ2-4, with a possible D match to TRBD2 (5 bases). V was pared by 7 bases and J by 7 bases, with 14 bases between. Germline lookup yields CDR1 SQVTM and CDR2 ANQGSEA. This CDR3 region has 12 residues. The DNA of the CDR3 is TGCAGCGCGGGGAAGGGAGAGAACATTCAGTACTTC. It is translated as CSAGKGENIQYF.

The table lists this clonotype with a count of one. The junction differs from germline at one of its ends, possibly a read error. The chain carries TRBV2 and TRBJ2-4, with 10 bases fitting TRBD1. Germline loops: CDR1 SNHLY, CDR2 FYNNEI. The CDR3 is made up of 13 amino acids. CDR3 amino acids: CASSSGQGTDQHF. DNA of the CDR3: TGTGCCAGCAGTTCGGGACAGGGGACTGATCAGCACTTC.

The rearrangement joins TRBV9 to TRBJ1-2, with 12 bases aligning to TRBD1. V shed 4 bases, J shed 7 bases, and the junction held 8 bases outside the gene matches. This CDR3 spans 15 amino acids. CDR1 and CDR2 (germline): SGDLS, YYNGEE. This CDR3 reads CASSPTGQGAFGYTF. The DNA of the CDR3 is TGTGCCAGCAGCCCAACGGGACAGGGGGCGTTTGGCTACACCTTC.

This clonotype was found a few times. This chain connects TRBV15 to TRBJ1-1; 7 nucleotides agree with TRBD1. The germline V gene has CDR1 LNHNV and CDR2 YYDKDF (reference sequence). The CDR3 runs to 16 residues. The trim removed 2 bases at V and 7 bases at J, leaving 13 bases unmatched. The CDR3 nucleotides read TGTGCCACCAGCAGACCTTCAAACGACAGGGTGAATGAAGCTTTCTTT. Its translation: CATSRPSNDRVNEAFF.

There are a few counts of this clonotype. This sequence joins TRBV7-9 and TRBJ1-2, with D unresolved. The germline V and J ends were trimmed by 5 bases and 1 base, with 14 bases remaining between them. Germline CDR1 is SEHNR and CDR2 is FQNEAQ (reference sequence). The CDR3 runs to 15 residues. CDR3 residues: CASSRMDGLNYGYTF. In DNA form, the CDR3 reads TGTGCCAGCAGCCGAATGGACGGTCTTAACTATGGCTACACCTTC.

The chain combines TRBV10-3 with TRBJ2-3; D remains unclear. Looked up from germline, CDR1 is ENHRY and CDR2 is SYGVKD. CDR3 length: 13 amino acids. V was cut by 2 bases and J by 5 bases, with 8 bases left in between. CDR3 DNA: TGTGCCATCAGTGAGGGGCTAATAGATACGCAGTATTTT. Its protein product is CAISEGLIDTQYF.

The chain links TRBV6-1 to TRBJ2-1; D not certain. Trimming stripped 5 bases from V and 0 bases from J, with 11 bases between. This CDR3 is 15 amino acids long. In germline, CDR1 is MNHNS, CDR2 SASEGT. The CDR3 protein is CASSTLPRSYNEQFF. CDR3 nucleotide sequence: TGTGCCAGCAGTACCCTACCACGCTCCTACAATGAGCAGTTCTTC.

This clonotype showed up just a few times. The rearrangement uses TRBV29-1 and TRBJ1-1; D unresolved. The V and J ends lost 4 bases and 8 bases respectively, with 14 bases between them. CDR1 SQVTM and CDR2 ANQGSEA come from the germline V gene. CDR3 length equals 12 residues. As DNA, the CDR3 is TGCAGCGTTGCTCTTCGAGGGTACGAAGCTTTCTTT. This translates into CSVALRGYEAFF.

The CDR3 nucleotides read TGTGCCAGCAGCTATGGGGGTAGCTATGGCTACACCTTC. Its protein product is CASSYGGSYGYTF. V is TRBV5-6 and J is TRBJ1-2; D possibly corresponds to TRBD1 (5 bases). This CDR3 has 13 amino acids. Per germline, CDR1 SGHDT and CDR2 YYEEEE. V was trimmed by 3 bases and J by 4 bases, leaving 10 bases between them. The whole variable domain, filled in from reference TRBV5-6 and TRBJ1-2, reads DAGVTQSPTHLIKTRGQQVTLRCSPKSGHDTVSWYQQALGQGPQFIFQYYEEEERQRGNFPDRFSGHQFPNYSSELNVNALLLGDSALYLCASSYGGSYGYTFGSGTRLTVV.

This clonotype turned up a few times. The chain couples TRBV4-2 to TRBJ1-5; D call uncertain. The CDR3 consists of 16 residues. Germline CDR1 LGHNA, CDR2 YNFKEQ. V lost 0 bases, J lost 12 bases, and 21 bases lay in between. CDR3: CASSQDGRNIAINQHF. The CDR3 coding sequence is TGTGCCAGCAGCCAAGATGGCAGAAATATAGCAATCAACCAGCATTTT.

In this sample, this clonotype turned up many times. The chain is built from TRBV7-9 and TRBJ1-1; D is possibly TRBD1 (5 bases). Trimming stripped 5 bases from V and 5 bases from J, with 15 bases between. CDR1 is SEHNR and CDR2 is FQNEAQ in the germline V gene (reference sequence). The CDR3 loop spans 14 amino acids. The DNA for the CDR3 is TGTGCCAGCAGCCCGTGGGGGGGAAGGACTGAAGCTTTCTTT. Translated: CASSPWGGRTEAFF.

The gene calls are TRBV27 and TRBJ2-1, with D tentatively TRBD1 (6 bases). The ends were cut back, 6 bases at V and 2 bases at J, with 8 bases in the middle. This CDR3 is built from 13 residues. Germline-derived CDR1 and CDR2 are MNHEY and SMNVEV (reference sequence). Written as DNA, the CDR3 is TGTGCCAGCAGCCAGGGGCCCTACAATGAGCAGTTCTTC. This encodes CASSQGPYNEQFF.

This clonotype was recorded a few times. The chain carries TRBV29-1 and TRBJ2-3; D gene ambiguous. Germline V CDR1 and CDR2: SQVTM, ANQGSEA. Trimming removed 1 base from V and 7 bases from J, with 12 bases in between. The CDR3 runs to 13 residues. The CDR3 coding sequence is TGCAGCGTTGAAGGAGGCAGGCCCAATACGCAGTATTTT. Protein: CSVEGGRPNTQYF.

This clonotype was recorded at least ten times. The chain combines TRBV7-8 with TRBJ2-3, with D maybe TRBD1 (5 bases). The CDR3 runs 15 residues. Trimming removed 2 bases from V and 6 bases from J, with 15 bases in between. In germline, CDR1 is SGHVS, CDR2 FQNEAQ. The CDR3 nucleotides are TGTGCCAGCAGCTTATGGGGCCGTGTAGGGGATACGCAGTATTTT. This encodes CASSLWGRVGDTQYF.

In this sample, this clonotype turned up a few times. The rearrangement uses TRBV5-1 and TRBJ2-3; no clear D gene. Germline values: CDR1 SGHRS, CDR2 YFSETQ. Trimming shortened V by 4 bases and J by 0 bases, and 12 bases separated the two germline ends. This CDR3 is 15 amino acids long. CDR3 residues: CASSVEASSTDTQYF. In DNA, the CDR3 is TGCGCCAGCAGCGTCGAAGCCTCTAGCACAGATACGCAGTATTTT. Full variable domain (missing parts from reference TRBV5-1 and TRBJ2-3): KAGVTQTPRYLIKTRGQQVTLSCSPISGHRSVSWYQQTPGQGLQFLFEYFSETQRNKGNFPGRFSGRQFSNSRSEMNVSTLELGDSALYLCASSVEASSTDTQYFGPGTRLTVL.

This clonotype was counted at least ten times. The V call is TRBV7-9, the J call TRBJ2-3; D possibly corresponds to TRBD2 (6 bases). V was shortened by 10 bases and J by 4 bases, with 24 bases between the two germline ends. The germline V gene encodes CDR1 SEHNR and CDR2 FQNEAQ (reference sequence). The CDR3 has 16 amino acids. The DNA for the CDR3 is TGTGCCAATGGCGCCCTGGAGGGTCCTCGGGCAGATACGCAGTATTTT. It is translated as CANGALEGPRADTQYF.

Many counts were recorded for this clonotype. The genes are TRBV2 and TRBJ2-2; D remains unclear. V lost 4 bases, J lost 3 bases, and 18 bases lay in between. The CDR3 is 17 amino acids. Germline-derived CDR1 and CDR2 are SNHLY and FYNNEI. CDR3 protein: CASSALDSNWDTGELFF. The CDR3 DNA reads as TGTGCCAGCAGTGCCCTCGACTCTAATTGGGACACCGGGGAGCTGTTTTTT.

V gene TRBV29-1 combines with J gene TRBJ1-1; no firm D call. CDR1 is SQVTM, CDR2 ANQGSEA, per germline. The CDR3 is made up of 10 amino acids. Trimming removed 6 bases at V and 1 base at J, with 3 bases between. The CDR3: CSVGNTEAFF. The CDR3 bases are TGCAGCGTCGGGAACACTGAAGCTTTCTTT. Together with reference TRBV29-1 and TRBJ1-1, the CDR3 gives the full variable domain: SAVISQKPSRDICQRGTSLTIQCQVDSQVTMMFWYRQQPGQSLTLIATANQGSEATYESGFVIDKFPISRPNLTFSTLTVSNMSPEDSSIYLCSVGNTEAFFGQGTRLTVV.